This TCR beta chain emerged from a study of radiation and T cells in renal cell carcinoma. The study's findings and limits: Without pretreatment biopsies, baseline tumor clonotype presence was undetermined. From baseline, blood top tumor clonotypes peaked at 2 weeks post-radiation.

Sequencing used immunoSEQ multiplex PCR; TCRdb keeps in-frame clones, though not all of them. The table includes some 43,000 clones, around four fifths detected once. This clone turned up a few times. The antigen remains undetermined. Germline CDR1 is KGHSH and CDR2 is LQKENI. Trimming stripped 2 bases from V and 4 bases from J, with 12 bases between. CDR3 size: 14 residues. Indicated time point: blood 4 weeks post-SBRT, at nephrectomy. Treatment meaning: 15 Gy SBRT to primary tumor, nephrectomy 4 weeks later. Nephrectomy followed 15 Gy stereotactic body radiation by 4 weeks. Clear cell pathology was present in this patient's renal cell carcinoma.

Sequencing used blood, obtained from a patient whose treatment included radiotherapy and nephrectomy. The clonotype originates from a woman in her seventies with renal cell carcinoma. The chain employs TRBV18 and TRBJ2-7; a weak D match, TRBD1 (6 bases). CDR3 residues: CASSPGGQYYEQYF. CDR3 nucleotides: TGTGCCAGCTCACCAGGAGGACAGTATTACGAGCAGTACTTC.